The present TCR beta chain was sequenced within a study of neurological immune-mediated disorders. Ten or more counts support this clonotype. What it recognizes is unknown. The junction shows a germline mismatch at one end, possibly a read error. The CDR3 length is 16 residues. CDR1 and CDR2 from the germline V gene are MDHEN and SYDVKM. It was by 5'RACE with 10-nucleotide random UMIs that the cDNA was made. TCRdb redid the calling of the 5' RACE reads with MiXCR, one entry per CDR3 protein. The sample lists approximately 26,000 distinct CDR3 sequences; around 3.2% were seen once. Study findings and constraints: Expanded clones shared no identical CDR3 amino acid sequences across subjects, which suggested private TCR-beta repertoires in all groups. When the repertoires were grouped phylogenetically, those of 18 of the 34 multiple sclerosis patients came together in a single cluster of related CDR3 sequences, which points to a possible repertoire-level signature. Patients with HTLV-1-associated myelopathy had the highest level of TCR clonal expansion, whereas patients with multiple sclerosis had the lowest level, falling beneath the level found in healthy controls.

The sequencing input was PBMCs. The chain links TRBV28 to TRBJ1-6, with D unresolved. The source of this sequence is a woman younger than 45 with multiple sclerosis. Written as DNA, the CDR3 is TGTGCCAGCAGGGCGTATGGGAGCTCCTATAATTCACCCCTCAACTTT. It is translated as CASRAYGSSYNSPLNF.